A single sample gave rise to the 14 T cell receptor beta chains below, sequenced in a study of blood T cells in healthy people across ages. Next came a second PCR, run for about 6 to 12 cycles, which used a sample-barcoded 5' primer along with a J-beta primer mix. TCRdb itself ran the 5' RACE reads through MiXCR, one entry per CDR3 protein. Among about 1.7 million distinct CDR3 sequences, 28% were seen once, and the ten largest hold 7% to 9%. The specimen was blood. These TCRs come from a young woman in good health.

This clonotype has a count of ten or more. The chain is built from TRBV12-3 or TRBV12-4 and TRBJ2-1; unclear D gene. The CDR3 has 12 amino acids. Trimming left V 2 bases short and J 5 bases short, with 4 bases between. DNA of the CDR3: TGTGCCAGCAGTTTAAACGACAATGAGCAGTTCTTC. Amino acids: CASSLNDNEQFF.

This rearrangement joins TRBV28 to TRBJ1-2; 10 bases fit TRBD1. The CDR3 runs to 16 residues. Germline trimming cut 2 bases from V and 3 bases from J; bases unmatched to any gene: 6. CDR1 and CDR2 from the germline V gene are MDHEN and SYDVKM. In nucleotides, the CDR3 is TGTGCCAGCAGTTTACTTTTCGGACAGGGGGACTATGGCTACACCTTC. Encoded protein: CASSLLFGQGDYGYTF.

This clonotype was counted many times. The chain employs TRBV20-1 and TRBJ2-1; 11 nucleotides match TRBD2. The V segment lost 5 bases and the J segment 5 bases; nucleotides outside the gene matches: 11. The CDR3 extends over 16 amino acids. The germline CDR1 and CDR2 sequences are DFQATT and SNEGSKA (reference sequence). The CDR3 nucleotides read TGCAGTGCTGGAAGGGGGGGACTAGCGGCCAACAATGAGCAGTTCTTC. Protein sequence: CSAGRGGLAANNEQFF.

The chain uses TRBV6-2 or TRBV6-3 and TRBJ2-1; D is perhaps TRBD1 (6 bases). From germline, CDR1 is MNHEY and CDR2 SVGEGT. The length of the CDR3 is 15 residues. The V end lost 6 bases, the J end lost 5 bases, and 17 bases lay between the germline ends. DNA of the CDR3: TGTGCCAGCAGGTGGGACACCGGTACCCACAATGAGCAGTTCTTC. Protein sequence: CASRWDTGTHNEQFF.

This clonotype was observed many times. The chain employs TRBV6-5 and TRBJ2-4; D is ambiguous. Germline CDR1 reads MNHEY; CDR2 reads SVGAGI. The CDR3 has 14 amino acids. Trimming pared 4 bases from V and 1 base from J, leaving 8 bases between. Here the CDR3 DNA reads TGTGCCAGCAGTTCCGATATGGCCAAAAACATTCAGTACTTC. Protein sequence: CASSSDMAKNIQYF.

This CDR3 reads CSAEQGGYGYTF. The CDR3 region has the DNA TGCAGTGCTGAACAGGGTGGCTATGGCTACACCTTC. The chain joins TRBV20-1 to TRBJ1-2, with TRBD1 as a possible D gene (6 bases). Trimming cost V 5 bases and J 4 bases, with 11 bases left between them. CDR3 length equals 12 residues. Germline V gene lookup returns CDR1 DFQATT and CDR2 SNEGSKA (reference sequence).

This clonotype was counted a few times. This chain uses TRBV28 with TRBJ1-6, with 12 bases identical to TRBD1. CDR1 and CDR2 from the germline V gene are MDHEN and SYDVKM. The V gene end was trimmed by 5 bases and the J gene end by 10 bases; junction bases not matched to a gene: 9. The CDR3 totals 16 residues. The CDR3 loop reads CASSNPGTGGKSPLHF. The CDR3 DNA reads as TGTGCCAGCAGTAACCCCGGGACAGGGGGCAAATCACCCCTCCACTTT.

J is TRBJ1-1 and V is TRBV3-1; D is uncertain. The germline CDR1 and CDR2 sequences are LGHDT and YNNKEL (reference sequence). The CDR3 totals 14 residues. The V and J ends lost 1 base and 9 bases respectively, with 15 bases between them. The CDR3 DNA reads as TGTGCCAGCAGCCAAGCGGGCTGGGGAGATCAAGCTTTCTTT. Amino acid sequence: CASSQAGWGDQAFF. The full variable domain, in which reference TRBV3-1 and TRBJ1-1 provide the parts outside the CDR3, is DTAVSQTPKYLVTQMGNDKSIKCEQNLGHDTMYWYKQDSKKFLKIMFSYNNKELIINETVPNRFSPKSPDKAHLNLHINSLELGDSAVYFCASSQAGWGDQAFFGQGTRLTVV.

Many counts were recorded for this clonotype. The rearrangement joins TRBV7-9 to TRBJ1-2; D possibly corresponds to TRBD1 (6 bases). The CDR3 covers 13 residues. Germline V gene lookup returns CDR1 SEHNR and CDR2 FQNEAQ (reference sequence). V lost 2 bases to trimming and J lost 6 bases, with 10 bases between them. CDR3 nucleotides: TGTGCCAGCAGCTTATTAGGGGGGGATGGCTACACCTTC. Translating gives CASSLLGGDGYTF.

This clonotype was seen more than once but under ten times. This rearrangement joins TRBV4-1 to TRBJ1-5, with TRBD1 as a possible D gene (5 bases). CDR1 MGHRA and CDR2 YSYEKL come from the germline V gene. The CDR3 runs to 15 residues. Trimming cost V 1 base and J 7 bases, with 14 bases left between them. In DNA form, the CDR3 reads TGCGCCAGCAGCCAAGGGGGACTCGAACGGCAGCCCCAGCATTTT. Its translation is CASSQGGLERQPQHF.

This clonotype was seen more than once but under ten times. The rearrangement links TRBV10-3 to TRBJ2-7, with no clear D. The ends were cut back, 9 bases at V and 3 bases at J, with 15 bases in the middle. The CDR3 is 13 residues long. CDR1 and CDR2 (germline): ENHRY, SYGVKD. The CDR3 DNA is TGTGCCATGGGGAACCCCTCGCTCTACGAGCAGTACTTC. It translates to CAMGNPSLYEQYF.

Concerning this clonotype itself: This may be a read error, as it is one base from a much larger clone. V usage is TRBV10-2 and J usage is TRBJ2-5; 8 bases map to TRBD1. The DNA matches TRBJ2-7 better at its end, which makes the J call doubtful. Per germline, CDR1 WSHSY and CDR2 SAAADI. There are 15 residues in the CDR3. CDR3 sequence reads: CASRGMRTGLAEQYF. The DNA of the CDR3 is TGCGCCAGCAGGGGAATGCGGACAGGGTTGGCCGAGCAGTACTTC.

This clonotype has more than one count but fewer than ten. V usage is TRBV6-1 and J usage is TRBJ2-3; TRBD2 matches 9 bases. Germline assignment: CDR1 MNHNS and CDR2 SASEGT. The CDR3 sequence is 17 residues long. V gave up 0 bases and J gave up 4 bases; unmatched junction bases: 8. The CDR3 nucleotides read TGTGCCAGCAGTGAAGCGCTAATAGCGGGGGCGGCAGATACGCAGTATTTT. The encoded protein is CASSEALIAGAADTQYF.

This clonotype was seen a few times. The chain joins TRBV7-6 to TRBJ1-1; D uncertain. Trimming removed 1 base from V and 11 bases from J, with 11 bases in between. There are 12 residues in the CDR3. Germline V gives CDR1 SGHVS, CDR2 FNYEAQ. The CDR3 bases are TGTGCCAGCAGCTTAGACGGCCGTGGGGCTTTCTTT. Translating gives CASSLDGRGAFF.